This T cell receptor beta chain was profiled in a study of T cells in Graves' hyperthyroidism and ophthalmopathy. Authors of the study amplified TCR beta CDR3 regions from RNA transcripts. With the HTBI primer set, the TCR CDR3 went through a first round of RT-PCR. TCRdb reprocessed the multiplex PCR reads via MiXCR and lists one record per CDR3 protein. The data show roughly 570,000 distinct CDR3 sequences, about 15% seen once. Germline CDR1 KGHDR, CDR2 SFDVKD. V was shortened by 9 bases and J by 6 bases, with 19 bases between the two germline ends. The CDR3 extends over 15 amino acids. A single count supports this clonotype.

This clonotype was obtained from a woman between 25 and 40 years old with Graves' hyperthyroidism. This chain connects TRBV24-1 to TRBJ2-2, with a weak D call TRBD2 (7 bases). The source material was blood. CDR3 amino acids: CATGRGGLSPGELFF. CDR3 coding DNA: TGTGCCACCGGAAGGGGGGGCTTGTCCCCCGGGGAGCTGTTTTTT.